The 25 T cell receptor beta chains below all came from one sample that was sequenced in a study of T cell repertoires in cytomegalovirus infection. TCRdb itself ran the reads through MiXCR, one entry per CDR3 protein. The sample consists of roughly 720,000 distinct CDR3 sequences, roughly 36% of them appearing once. The material sequenced was PBMCs. These receptors were taken from a human donor in good health (CMV status not recorded). Some clones in this sample may be carry-over from other donors' samples.

The CDR3 DNA is TGTGCCAGCAGTAAAAATCGAGGCGGCTACGAGCAGTACTTC. This codes for CASSKNRGGYEQYF. This chain joins TRBV11-3 and TRBJ2-7; unclear D gene. The CDR3 has 14 residues. The ends were cut back, 6 bases at V and 3 bases at J, with 15 bases in the middle. Germline V lookup: CDR1 SGHNT, CDR2 YENEEA.

In its sample, this clonotype was seen many times. The chain employs TRBV7-8 and TRBJ2-1; 10 nucleotides align to TRBD1. Per the germline V gene, CDR1 is SGHVS and CDR2 is FQNEAQ. J gave up 3 bases and V 0 bases, and 11 bases lay outside the gene matches. The CDR3 runs to 19 residues. The DNA of the CDR3 is TGTGCCAGCAGCTTAGCTTTAGGATCCGGGACAGGGGACTACAATGAGCAGTTCTTC. This sequence encodes CASSLALGSGTGDYNEQFF. Using reference TRBV7-8 and TRBJ2-1 for the parts outside the CDR3, the full variable domain is GAGVSQSPRYKVAKRGQDVALRCDPISGHVSLFWYQQALGQGPEFLTYFQNEAQLDKSGLPSDRFFAERPEGSVSTLKIQRTQQEDSAVYLCASSLALGSGTGDYNEQFFGPGTRLTVL.

The chain has TRBV7-3 and TRBJ2-3; 10 nucleotides match TRBD2. V lost 4 bases, J lost 6 bases, and 7 bases stayed unmatched. Germline assignment: CDR1 SGHTA and CDR2 FQGTGA. The CDR3 consists of 15 residues. In nucleotides, the CDR3 is TGTGCCAGCAGCTCGAGCGGGGGGGCCATGGATACGCAGTATTTT. It codes for CASSSSGGAMDTQYF.

This clonotype came up a few times. The chain uses TRBV20-1 and TRBJ2-7; perhaps TRBD1 as D (5 bases). Trimming left V 3 bases short and J 3 bases short, with 12 bases between. This CDR3 has 13 residues. Per germline, CDR1 DFQATT and CDR2 SNEGSKA (reference sequence). The CDR3 here is CSASQGILYEQYF. Written as DNA, the CDR3 is TGCAGTGCTAGCCAGGGAATCCTCTACGAGCAGTACTTC.

The chain links TRBV29-1 to TRBJ2-1; TRBD2 agrees at 7 bases. The germline gives CDR1 SQVTM, CDR2 ANQGSEA. CDR3 size: 16 residues. V lost 5 bases to trimming and J lost 4 bases; unmatched junction nucleotides: 14. The DNA for the CDR3 is TGCAGCGTTTCCCCGGAGGCGGGAGTCGGTTACAATGAGCAGTTCTTC. Protein: CSVSPEAGVGYNEQFF.

This clonotype was seen more than once but under ten times. The chain is built from TRBV7-2 and TRBJ1-1, with TRBD1 as a possible D gene (5 bases). The CDR3 spans 13 residues. Deletions cut 8 bases from V and 6 bases from J, with 16 bases between. Germline V gene lookup returns CDR1 SGHTA and CDR2 FQGNSA. CDR3 region: CASSKDGGAEAFF. The CDR3, as DNA: TGTGCCAGCTCAAAAGACGGGGGAGCTGAAGCTTTCTTT.

Only a few counts were recorded for this clonotype. The chain joins TRBV5-4 to TRBJ2-2; D possibly uses TRBD1 or TRBD2 (5 bases each). V lost 5 bases to trimming and J lost 0 bases, with 14 bases between them. The germline V gene has CDR1 SGHNT and CDR2 YYREEE (reference sequence). The CDR3 loop spans 16 amino acids. This CDR3 reads CASRSAGTTNTGELFF. For the CDR3, the DNA is TGTGCCAGCAGATCAGCCGGGACGACGAACACCGGGGAGCTGTTTTTT.

About this clonotype itself: Its ends do not fully match the called genes, so a read error is possible. The V gene is TRBV12-3 or TRBV12-4, the J gene TRBJ1-3; D not certain. The CDR3 totals 13 residues. This CDR3 reads CASSLQSGHTIYF. The CDR3 nucleotides are TGTGCAAGCAGTTTGCAATCAGGACACACCATATATTTT.

This rearrangement joins TRBV7-3 to TRBJ1-6; D is unresolved. Germline assignment: CDR1 SGHTA and CDR2 FQGTGA. Between the trimmed V and J ends, which lost 3 bases and 9 bases, there was a span of 15 bases. The CDR3 has 15 residues. CDR3 sequence reads: CASSLIPGGGSPLHF. The CDR3 DNA follows: TGTGCCAGCAGCTTGATCCCTGGAGGAGGTTCACCCCTCCACTTT.

This clonotype was seen a few times. This chain connects TRBV5-5 to TRBJ1-2; D unresolved. V was pared by 0 bases and J by 0 bases, with 12 bases between. The CDR3 contains 16 residues. Germline assignment: CDR1 SGHKS and CDR2 YYEKEE (reference sequence). CDR3 bases: TGTGCCAGCAGCTTGGCCCTCTACGCGGCTAACTATGGCTACACCTTC. Amino acids: CASSLALYAANYGYTF.

The chain links TRBV6-2 or TRBV6-3 to TRBJ2-1; D is ambiguous. Germline CDR1 MNHEY, CDR2 SVGEGT. This CDR3 is built from 12 residues. The ends were cut back, 5 bases at V and 9 bases at J, with 11 bases in the middle. CDR3 sequence (DNA): TGTGCCAGCAGTACAGACTTTGGTGAGCAGTTCTTC. Encoded protein: CASSTDFGEQFF.

This chain joins TRBV6-5 and TRBJ1-1; the D is unclear. The germline V and J ends were trimmed by 4 bases and 0 bases, with 9 bases remaining between them. Germline V gene lookup returns CDR1 MNHEY and CDR2 SVGAGI. CDR3 length: 14 residues. This CDR3 is CASSFQRVNTEAFF. Here the CDR3 DNA reads TGTGCCAGCAGTTTTCAACGGGTGAACACTGAAGCTTTCTTT.

The rearrangement links TRBV29-1 to TRBJ2-3; 11 nucleotides line up with TRBD2. CDR3 length: 16 residues. Per the germline V gene, CDR1 is SQVTM and CDR2 is ANQGSEA. The junction had 14 bases not matched to a gene; V was cut back by 7 bases and J by 5 bases. The CDR3 reads CSAQGLAGGRGDTQYF. CDR3 nucleotide sequence: TGCAGCGCCCAAGGGCTAGCGGGGGGCCGGGGAGATACGCAGTATTTT.

The rearrangement joins TRBV20-1 to TRBJ1-6, with a weak D call TRBD1 (5 bases). Germline assignment: CDR1 DFQATT and CDR2 SNEGSKA (reference sequence). The V and J ends lost 1 base and 16 bases respectively, with 17 bases between them. The CDR3 contains 13 residues. This CDR3 is CSARASGRPILHF. The CDR3 bases are TGCAGTGCTAGAGCCTCGGGACGGCCGATTCTCCACTTT.

Details on this clonotype: This clone may be a read error of a much larger clone one base away. V and J are TRBV7-6 and TRBJ2-2; TRBD1 agrees at 10 bases. The germline V gene encodes CDR1 SGHVS and CDR2 FNYEAQ. Trimming took 9 bases from V and 4 from J; bases not matched to a gene: 14. This CDR3 is built from 17 residues. CDR3 DNA: TGTGCCAGAAGCCCCCTCACTGGACAGGGGGTCACCGGGGAGCTGTTTTTT. Amino acids: CARSPLTGQGVTGELFF.

Of note for this clonotype: Being one base from a much bigger clone, this may be a read error. This chain joins TRBV7-8 and TRBJ2-4, with D unclear. CDR1 is SGHVS and CDR2 is FQNEAQ in the germline V gene. This CDR3 is built from 15 residues. CDR3 DNA: TGTGCCAGCAGCGTATCCAAGAAACCTAGGGAAACCCAGTGGTTC. It specifies CASSVSKKPRETQWF.

V usage is TRBV2 and J usage is TRBJ1-4; a weak D match, TRBD1 (5 bases). The CDR3 is made up of 15 amino acids. Germline V gives CDR1 SNHLY, CDR2 FYNNEI. Trimming removed 8 bases from V and 1 base from J, with 14 bases in between. CDR3 protein: CASGRRAQTNEKLFF. DNA for the CDR3: TGTGCCAGCGGGCGCAGGGCCCAAACTAATGAAAAACTGTTTTTT.

Only a few counts were recorded for this clonotype. The chain recombines TRBV7-9 with TRBJ2-3; D may correspond to TRBD1 or TRBD2 (5 bases each). Trimming removed 5 bases at V and 1 base at J, with 19 bases between. CDR3 length equals 17 residues. The germline V gene encodes CDR1 SEHNR and CDR2 FQNEAQ (reference sequence). This CDR3 reads CASSPVPGPLGTDTQYF. CDR3 nucleotide sequence: TGTGCCAGCAGCCCCGTACCGGGACCCCTGGGCACAGATACGCAGTATTTT.

This clonotype has ten or more counts. The gene calls are TRBV4-1 and TRBJ1-5; the D gene is possibly TRBD1 (5 bases). The CDR3 extends over 16 amino acids. Per germline, CDR1 MGHRA and CDR2 YSYEKL. Trimming stripped 3 bases from V and 0 bases from J, with 12 bases between. DNA of the CDR3: TGCGCCAGCAGCCATGAGGGAACAGGTAGCAATCAGCCCCAGCATTTT. Protein sequence: CASSHEGTGSNQPQHF.

The sample holds a few counts of this clonotype. The chain employs TRBV28 and TRBJ2-7, with D possibly being TRBD2 (5 bases). Germline CDR1 is MDHEN and CDR2 is SYDVKM. V lost 5 bases, J lost 3 bases, and 17 bases lay in between. The CDR3 is 15 residues long. The CDR3 spells CASSAPRGGDYEQYF. Written as DNA, the CDR3 is TGTGCCAGCAGTGCCCCCCGGGGTGGGGACTACGAGCAGTACTTC.

The chain uses TRBV28 and TRBJ1-5; TRBD1 aligns across 7 bases. The germline CDR1 and CDR2 sequences are MDHEN and SYDVKM. CDR3 size: 15 residues. V dropped 4 bases and J dropped 6; count of bases not matched to a gene: 9. The CDR3 protein is CASSSGQSGAQPQHF. The DNA of the CDR3 is TGTGCCAGCAGTTCGGGACAGTCGGGTGCTCAGCCCCAGCATTTT.

The chain carries TRBV7-6 and TRBJ1-6; D is unclear. The CDR3 length is 16 residues. Per the germline V gene, CDR1 is SGHVS and CDR2 is FNYEAQ. Trimming shortened V by 5 bases and J by 3 bases, and 14 bases separated the two germline ends. The CDR3 is CASSASRTGYNSPLHF. The CDR3 nucleotides are TGTGCCAGCAGCGCCTCGCGGACCGGCTATAATTCACCCCTCCACTTT.

This clonotype occurred a few times. The chain carries TRBV2 and TRBJ1-2, with 9 bases matching TRBD1. Germline-derived CDR1 and CDR2 are SNHLY and FYNNEI. The CDR3 runs to 13 residues. The V gene end was trimmed by 4 bases and the J gene end by 8 bases; junction bases not matched to a gene: 5. The DNA of the CDR3 is TGTGCCAGCAGTGGAGGACAGGGGAGAGGCTACACCTTC. This codes for CASSGGQGRGYTF.

The chain couples TRBV19 to TRBJ1-1; D gene ambiguous. The CDR3 loop spans 15 amino acids. V shed 3 bases and J shed 0 bases, with 11 bases lying between them. CDR1 is LNHDA and CDR2 is SQIVND in the germline V gene (reference sequence). The CDR3 region has the DNA TGTGCCAGTAGTATTCAGCCAGCAATGAACACTGAAGCTTTCTTT. Protein product: CASSIQPAMNTEAFF.

On this clonotype: The junction does not match germline at one end; this may be a read error. The rearrangement uses TRBV4-1 and TRBJ2-1, with 11 nucleotides matching TRBD2. CDR1 is MGHRA and CDR2 is YSYEKL in the germline V gene. The CDR3 contains 17 residues. CDR3 nucleotides: TGCGCCAGCAGCCAACAACTAGCGGGAGCCGCCTACAATGAGCATTTCTTC. Residues: CASSQQLAGAAYNEHFF.